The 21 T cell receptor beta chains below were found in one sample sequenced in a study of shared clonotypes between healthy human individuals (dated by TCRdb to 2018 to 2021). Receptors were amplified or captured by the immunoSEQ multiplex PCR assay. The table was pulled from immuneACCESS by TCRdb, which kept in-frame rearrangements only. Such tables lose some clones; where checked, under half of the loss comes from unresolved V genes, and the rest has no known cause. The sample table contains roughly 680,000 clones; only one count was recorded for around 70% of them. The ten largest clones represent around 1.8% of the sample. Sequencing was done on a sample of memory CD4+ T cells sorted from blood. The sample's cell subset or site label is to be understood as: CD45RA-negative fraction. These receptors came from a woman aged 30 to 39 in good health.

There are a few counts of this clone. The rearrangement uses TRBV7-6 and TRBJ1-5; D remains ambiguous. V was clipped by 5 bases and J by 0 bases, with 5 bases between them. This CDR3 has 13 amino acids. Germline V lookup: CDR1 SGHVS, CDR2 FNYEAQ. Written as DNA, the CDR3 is TGTGCCAGCAGCACTCATAGCAATCAGCCCCAGCATTTT. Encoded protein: CASSTHSNQPQHF.

The chain's CDR3 is CASSPDQGTKLFF. The CDR3, as DNA: TGTGCCAGTAGTCCAGACCAGGGAACGAAACTGTTTTTT. The chain uses TRBV19 and TRBJ1-4; TRBD1 might be the D (5 bases). Germline lookup yields CDR1 LNHDA and CDR2 SQIVND (reference sequence). The CDR3 totals 13 residues. Trimming pared 5 bases from V and 11 bases from J, leaving 15 bases between.

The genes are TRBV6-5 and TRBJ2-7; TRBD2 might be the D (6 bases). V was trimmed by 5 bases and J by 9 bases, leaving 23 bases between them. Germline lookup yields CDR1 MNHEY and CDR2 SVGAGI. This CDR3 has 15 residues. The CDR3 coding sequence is TGTGCCAGCAGTCCGGCTAGCGCCCTCCCCTCACGGCAGTACTTC. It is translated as CASSPASALPSRQYF.

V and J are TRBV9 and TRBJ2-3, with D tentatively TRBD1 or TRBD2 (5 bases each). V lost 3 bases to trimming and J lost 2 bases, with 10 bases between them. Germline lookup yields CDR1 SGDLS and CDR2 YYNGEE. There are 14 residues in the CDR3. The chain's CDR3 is CASSEAGTTDTQYF. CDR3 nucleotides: TGTGCCAGCAGCGAGGCCGGGACCACAGATACGCAGTATTTT.

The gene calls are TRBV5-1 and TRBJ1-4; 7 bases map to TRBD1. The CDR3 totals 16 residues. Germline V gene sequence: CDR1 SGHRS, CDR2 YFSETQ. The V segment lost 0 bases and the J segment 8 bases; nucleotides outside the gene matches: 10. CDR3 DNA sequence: TGCGCCAGCAGCTTGGCCGGTACAGGGGCCAGAGAAAAACTGTTTTTT. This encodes CASSLAGTGAREKLFF.

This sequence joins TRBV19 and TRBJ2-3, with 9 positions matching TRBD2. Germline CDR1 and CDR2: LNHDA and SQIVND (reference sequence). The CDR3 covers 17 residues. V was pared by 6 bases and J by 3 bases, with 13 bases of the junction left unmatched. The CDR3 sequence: CASRAGRSGSYTDTQYF. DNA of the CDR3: TGTGCCAGTAGGGCGGGGCGTAGCGGGAGCTATACAGATACGCAGTATTTT.

In DNA, the CDR3 is TGCGCCAGCAGACTCTCAGGGACCTCTGGAAACACCATATATTTT. It codes for CASRLSGTSGNTIYF. The rearrangement joins TRBV23-1 to TRBJ1-3, with D maybe TRBD1 (5 bases). TRBV23-1 is flagged as an ORF with uncertain function. Trimming shortened V by 6 bases and J by 0 bases, and 12 bases separated the two germline ends. This CDR3 spans 15 amino acids.

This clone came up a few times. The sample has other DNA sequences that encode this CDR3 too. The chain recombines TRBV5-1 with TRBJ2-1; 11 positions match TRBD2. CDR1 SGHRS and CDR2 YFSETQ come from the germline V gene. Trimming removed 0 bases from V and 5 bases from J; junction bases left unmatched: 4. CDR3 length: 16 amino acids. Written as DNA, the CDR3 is TGCGCCAGCAGCTTGGGGGGGACTAGCGGTAACAATGAGCAGTTCTTC. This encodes CASSLGGTSGNNEQFF.

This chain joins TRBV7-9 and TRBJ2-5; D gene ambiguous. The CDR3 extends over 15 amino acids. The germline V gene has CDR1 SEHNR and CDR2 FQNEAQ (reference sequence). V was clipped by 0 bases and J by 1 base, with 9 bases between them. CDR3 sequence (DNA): TGTGCCAGCAGCTTAGCGAGACTGGGCCAAGAGACCCAGTACTTC. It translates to CASSLARLGQETQYF.

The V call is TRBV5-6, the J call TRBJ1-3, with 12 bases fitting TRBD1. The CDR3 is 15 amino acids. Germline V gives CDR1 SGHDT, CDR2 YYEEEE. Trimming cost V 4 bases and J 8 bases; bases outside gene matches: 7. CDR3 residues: CASSRAGTGGHTIYF. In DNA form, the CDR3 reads TGTGCCAGCAGCCGGGCTGGGACAGGGGGCCACACCATATATTTT.

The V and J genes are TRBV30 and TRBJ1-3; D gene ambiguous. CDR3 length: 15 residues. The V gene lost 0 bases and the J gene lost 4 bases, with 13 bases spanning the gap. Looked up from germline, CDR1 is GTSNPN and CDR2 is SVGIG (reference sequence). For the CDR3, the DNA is TGTGCCTGGAGTGTTTGGGCGGCTACCGGAAACACCATATATTTT. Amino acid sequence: CAWSVWAATGNTIYF.

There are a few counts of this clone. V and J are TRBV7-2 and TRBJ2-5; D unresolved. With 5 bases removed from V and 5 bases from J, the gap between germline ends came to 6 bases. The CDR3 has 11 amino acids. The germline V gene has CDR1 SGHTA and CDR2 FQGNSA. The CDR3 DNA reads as TGTGCCAGCAGCCGAATTGAGACCCAGTACTTC. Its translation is CASSRIETQYF.

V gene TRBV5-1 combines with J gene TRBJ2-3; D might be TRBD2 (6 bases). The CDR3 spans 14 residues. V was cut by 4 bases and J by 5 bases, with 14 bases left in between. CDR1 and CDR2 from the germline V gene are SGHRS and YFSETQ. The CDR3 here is CASSLGLGGDTQYF. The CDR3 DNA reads TGCGCCAGCAGCCTTGGACTGGGGGGAGATACGCAGTATTTT. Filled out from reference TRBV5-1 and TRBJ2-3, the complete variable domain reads KAGVTQTPRYLIKTRGQQVTLSCSPISGHRSVSWYQQTPGQGLQFLFEYFSETQRNKGNFPGRFSGRQFSNSRSEMNVSTLELGDSALYLCASSLGLGGDTQYFGPGTRLTVL.

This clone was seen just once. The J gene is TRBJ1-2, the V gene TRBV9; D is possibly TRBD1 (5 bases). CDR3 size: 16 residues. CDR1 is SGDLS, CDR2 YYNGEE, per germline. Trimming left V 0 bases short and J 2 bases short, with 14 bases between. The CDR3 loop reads CASSVDPSGSNYGYTF. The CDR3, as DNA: TGTGCCAGCAGCGTAGATCCTTCAGGGTCCAACTATGGCTACACCTTC.

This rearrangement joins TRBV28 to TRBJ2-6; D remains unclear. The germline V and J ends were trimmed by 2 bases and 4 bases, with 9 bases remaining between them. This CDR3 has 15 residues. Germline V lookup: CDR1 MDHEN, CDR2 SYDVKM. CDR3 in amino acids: CASSLRRSGANVLTF. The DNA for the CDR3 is TGTGCCAGCAGTTTACGTCGGTCAGGGGCCAACGTCCTGACTTTC.

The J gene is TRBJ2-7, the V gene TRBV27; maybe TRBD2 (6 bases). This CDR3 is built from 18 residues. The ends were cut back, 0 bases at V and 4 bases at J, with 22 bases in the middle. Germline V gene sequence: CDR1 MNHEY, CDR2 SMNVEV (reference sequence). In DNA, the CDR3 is TGTGCCAGCAGTTTATCAGTACCAGGACATCGGGGACTTTACGAGCAGTACTTC. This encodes CASSLSVPGHRGLYEQYF.

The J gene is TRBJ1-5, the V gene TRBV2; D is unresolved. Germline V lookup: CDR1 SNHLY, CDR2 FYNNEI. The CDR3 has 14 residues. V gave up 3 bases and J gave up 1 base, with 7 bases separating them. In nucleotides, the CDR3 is TGTGCCAGCAGTGAGCCACTCAGCAATCAGCCCCAGCATTTT. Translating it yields CASSEPLSNQPQHF.

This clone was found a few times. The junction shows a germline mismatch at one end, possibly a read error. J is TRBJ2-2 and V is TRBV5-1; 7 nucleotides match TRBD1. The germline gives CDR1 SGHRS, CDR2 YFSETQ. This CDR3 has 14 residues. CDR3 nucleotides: TGCGCCAGCAGCTTACAGGGGAACCCCGGGGAGCTGTTTTTT. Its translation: CASSLQGNPGELFF.

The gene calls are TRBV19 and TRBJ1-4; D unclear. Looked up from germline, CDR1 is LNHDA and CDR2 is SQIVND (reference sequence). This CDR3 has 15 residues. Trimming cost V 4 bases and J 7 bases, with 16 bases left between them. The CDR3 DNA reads TGTGCCAGTAGTAAATCCCGTATCTCCACTGAAAAACTGTTTTTT. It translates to CASSKSRISTEKLFF. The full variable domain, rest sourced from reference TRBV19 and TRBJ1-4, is DGGITQSPKYLFRKEGQNVTLSCEQNLNHDAMYWYRQDPGQGLRLIYYSQIVNDFQKGDIAEGYSVSREKKESFPLTVTSAQKNPTAFYLCASSKSRISTEKLFFGSGTQLSVL.

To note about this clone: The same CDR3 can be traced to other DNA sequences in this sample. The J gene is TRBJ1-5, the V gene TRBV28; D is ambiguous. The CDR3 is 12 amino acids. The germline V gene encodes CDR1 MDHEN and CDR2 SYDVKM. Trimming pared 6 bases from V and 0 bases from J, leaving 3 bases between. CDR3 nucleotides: TGTGCCAGCAGAACTAGCAATCAGCCCCAGCATTTT. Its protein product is CASRTSNQPQHF. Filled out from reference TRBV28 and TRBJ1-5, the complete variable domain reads DVKVTQSSRYLVKRTGEKVFLECVQDMDHENMFWYRQDPGLGLRLIYFSYDVKMKEKGDIPEGYSVSREKKERFSLILESASTNQTSMYLCASRTSNQPQHFGDGTRLSIL.

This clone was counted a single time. This CDR3 reads CASSFSGGTDTQYF. The CDR3 nucleotides are TGTGCCAGCAGTTTCTCAGGAGGCACAGATACGCAGTATTTT. This chain links TRBV28 with TRBJ2-3, with D unclear. The CDR3 extends over 14 amino acids. V was cut by 3 bases and J by 1 base, with 8 bases left in between. Germline-derived CDR1 and CDR2 are MDHEN and SYDVKM.